This T cell receptor (beta chain) was sequenced in a study of T cell responses to AZD1222 COVID-19 vaccine. Study information: Doses given second, at about 4 or about 12 weeks, were pooled.

As to this clone: Its matching antigen is unknown.

Germline V gene sequence: CDR1 MNHEY, CDR2 SMNVEV (reference sequence). The CDR3 is 14 residues long. The V end lost 5 bases, the J end lost 8 bases, and 16 bases lay between the germline ends. Only in-frame clones appear in the TCRdb table, and some are missing; sequencing was by immunoSEQ multiplex PCR. The sample includes some 150,000 clones, 91% seen only once; the top ten take 5.2%. Overall study results and limits: At baseline, seropositivity was found in only six or seven AZD1222 recipients. Targeting of unmutated variant regions was reportedly seen in nearly half of spike-specific TCRs.

The TCR was taken from an adult in good health. The material sequenced was peripheral blood, taken on day 0 of AZD1222 vaccination. This chain connects TRBV27 to TRBJ2-1, with a weak D call TRBD2 (6 bases). CDR3 sequence: CASSPPGLVHEQFF. The CDR3, as DNA: TGTGCCAGCAGTCCCCCGGGACTGGTCCATGAGCAGTTCTTC.